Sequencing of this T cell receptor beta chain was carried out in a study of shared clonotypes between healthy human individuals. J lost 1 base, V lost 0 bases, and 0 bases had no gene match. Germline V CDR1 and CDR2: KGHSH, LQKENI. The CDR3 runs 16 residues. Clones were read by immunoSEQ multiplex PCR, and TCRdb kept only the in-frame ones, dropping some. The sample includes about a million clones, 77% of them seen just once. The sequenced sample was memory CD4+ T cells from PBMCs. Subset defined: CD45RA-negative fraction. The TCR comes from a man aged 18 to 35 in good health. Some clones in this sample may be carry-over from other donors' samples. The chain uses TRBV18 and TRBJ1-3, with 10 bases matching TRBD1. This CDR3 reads CASSPPDRGSGNTIYF. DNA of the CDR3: TGTGCCAGCTCACCACCGGACAGGGGGTCTGGAAACACCATATATTTT.